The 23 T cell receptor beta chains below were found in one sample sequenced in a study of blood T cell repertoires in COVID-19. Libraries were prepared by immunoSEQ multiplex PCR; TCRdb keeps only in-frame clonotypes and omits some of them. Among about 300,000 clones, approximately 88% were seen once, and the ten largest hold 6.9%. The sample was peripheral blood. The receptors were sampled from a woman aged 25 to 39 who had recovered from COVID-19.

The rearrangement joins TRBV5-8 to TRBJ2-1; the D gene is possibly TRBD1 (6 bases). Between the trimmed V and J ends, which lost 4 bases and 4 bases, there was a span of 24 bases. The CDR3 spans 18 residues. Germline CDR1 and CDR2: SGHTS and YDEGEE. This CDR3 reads CASSPRLGGSTSYNEQFF. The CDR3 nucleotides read TGTGCCAGCAGCCCTAGGCTTGGGGGCTCGACGAGTTACAATGAGCAGTTCTTC.

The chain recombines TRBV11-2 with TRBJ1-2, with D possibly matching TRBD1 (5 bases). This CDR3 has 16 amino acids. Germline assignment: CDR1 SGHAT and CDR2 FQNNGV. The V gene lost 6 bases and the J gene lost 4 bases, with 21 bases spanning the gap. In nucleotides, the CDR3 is TGTGCCAGCAGTACCGTAAAGGGCAGGGTTGGCTATGGCTACACCTTC. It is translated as CASSTVKGRVGYGYTF.

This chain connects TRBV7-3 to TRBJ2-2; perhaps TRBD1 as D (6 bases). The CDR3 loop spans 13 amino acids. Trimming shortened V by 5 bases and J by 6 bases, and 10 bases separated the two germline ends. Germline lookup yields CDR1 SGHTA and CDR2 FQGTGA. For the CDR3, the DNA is TGTGCCAGCAGCCCTTCAGGGGCCGGGGAGCTGTTTTTT. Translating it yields CASSPSGAGELFF.

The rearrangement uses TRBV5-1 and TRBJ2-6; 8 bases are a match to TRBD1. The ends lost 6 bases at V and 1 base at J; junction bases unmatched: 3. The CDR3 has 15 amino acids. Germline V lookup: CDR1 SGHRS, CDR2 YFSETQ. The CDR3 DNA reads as TGCGCCAGCACAGGGGGCGCATCTGGGGCCAACGTCCTGACTTTC. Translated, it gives CASTGGASGANVLTF.

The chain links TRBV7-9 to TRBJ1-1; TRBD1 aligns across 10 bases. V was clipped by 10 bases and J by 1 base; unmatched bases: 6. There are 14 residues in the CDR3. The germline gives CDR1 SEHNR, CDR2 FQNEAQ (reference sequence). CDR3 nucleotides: TGTGCCATCGACTGGACAGGGGGGAACACTGAAGCTTTCTTT. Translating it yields CAIDWTGGNTEAFF.

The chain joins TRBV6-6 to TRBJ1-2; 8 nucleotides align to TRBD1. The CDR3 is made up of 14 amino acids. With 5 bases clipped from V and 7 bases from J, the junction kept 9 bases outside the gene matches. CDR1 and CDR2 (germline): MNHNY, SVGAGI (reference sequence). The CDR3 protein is CASSKGQAEGGYTF. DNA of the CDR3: TGTGCCAGCAGTAAGGGACAGGCGGAGGGTGGCTACACCTTC.

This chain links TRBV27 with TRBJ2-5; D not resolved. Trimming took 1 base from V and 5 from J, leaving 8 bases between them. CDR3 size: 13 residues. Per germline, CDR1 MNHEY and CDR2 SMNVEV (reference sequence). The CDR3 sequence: CASSLYYRETQYF. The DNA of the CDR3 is TGTGCCAGCAGTTTATACTATAGGGAGACCCAGTACTTC.

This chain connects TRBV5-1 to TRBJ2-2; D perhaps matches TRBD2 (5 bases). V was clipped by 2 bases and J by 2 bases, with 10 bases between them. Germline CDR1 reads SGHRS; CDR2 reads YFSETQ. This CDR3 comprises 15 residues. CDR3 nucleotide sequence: TGCGCCAGCAGCTTTTCGACGGGAAACACCGGGGAGCTGTTTTTT. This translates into CASSFSTGNTGELFF.

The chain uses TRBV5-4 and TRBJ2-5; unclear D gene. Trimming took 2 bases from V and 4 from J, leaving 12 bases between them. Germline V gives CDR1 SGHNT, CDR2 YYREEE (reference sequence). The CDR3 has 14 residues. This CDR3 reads CASSFWPIVETQYF. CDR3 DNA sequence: TGTGCCAGCAGCTTCTGGCCCATCGTAGAGACCCAGTACTTC.

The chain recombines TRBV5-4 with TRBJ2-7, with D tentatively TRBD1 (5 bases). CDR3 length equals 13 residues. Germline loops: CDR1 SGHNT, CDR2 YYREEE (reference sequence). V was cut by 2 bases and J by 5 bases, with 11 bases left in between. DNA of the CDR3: TGTGCCAGCAGCTTTAGGGGTCGCGACGAGCAGTACTTC. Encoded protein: CASSFRGRDEQYF. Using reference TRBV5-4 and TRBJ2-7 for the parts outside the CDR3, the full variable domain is ETGVTQSPTHLIKTRGQQVTLRCSSQSGHNTVSWYQQALGQGPQFIFQYYREEENGRGNFPPRFSGLQFPNYSSELNVNALELDDSALYLCASSFRGRDEQYFGPGTRLTVT.

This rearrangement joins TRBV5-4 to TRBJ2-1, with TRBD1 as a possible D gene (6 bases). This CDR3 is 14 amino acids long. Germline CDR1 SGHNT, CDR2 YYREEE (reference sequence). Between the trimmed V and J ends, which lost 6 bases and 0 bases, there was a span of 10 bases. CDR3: CASNRATSYNEQFF. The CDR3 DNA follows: TGTGCCAGCAACAGGGCAACCTCCTACAATGAGCAGTTCTTC.

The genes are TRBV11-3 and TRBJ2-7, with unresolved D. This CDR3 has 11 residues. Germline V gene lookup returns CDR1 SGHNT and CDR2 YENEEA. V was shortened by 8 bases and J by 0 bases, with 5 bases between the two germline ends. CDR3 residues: CASGDSYEQYF. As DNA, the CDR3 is TGTGCCAGCGGAGACTCCTACGAGCAGTACTTC.

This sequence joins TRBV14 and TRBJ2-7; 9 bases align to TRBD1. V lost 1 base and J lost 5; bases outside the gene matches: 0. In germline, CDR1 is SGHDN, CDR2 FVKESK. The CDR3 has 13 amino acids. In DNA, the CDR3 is TGTGCCAGCAGCCAAGGACAGGGGGACGAGCAGTACTTC. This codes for CASSQGQGDEQYF.

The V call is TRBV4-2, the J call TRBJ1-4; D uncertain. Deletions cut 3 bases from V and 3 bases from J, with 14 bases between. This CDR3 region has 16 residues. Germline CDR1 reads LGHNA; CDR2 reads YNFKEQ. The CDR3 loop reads CASSQMVSVPNEKLFF. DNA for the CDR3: TGTGCCAGCAGCCAGATGGTGAGCGTACCTAATGAAAAACTGTTTTTT.

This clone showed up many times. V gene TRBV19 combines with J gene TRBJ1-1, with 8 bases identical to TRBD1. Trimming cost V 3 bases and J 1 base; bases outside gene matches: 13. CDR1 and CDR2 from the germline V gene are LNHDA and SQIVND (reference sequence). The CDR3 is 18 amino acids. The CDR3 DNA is TGTGCCAGTAGTATGGTCCAGGACAGGGCATTTGGGAACACTGAAGCTTTCTTT. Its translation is CASSMVQDRAFGNTEAFF.

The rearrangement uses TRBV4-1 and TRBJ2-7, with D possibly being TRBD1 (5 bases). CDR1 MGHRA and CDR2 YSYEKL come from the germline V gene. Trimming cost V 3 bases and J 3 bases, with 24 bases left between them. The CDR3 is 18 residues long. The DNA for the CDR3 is TGCGCCAGCAGCCAGGACAAACGATCTGCTACAAAACTCTACGAGCAGTACTTC. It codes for CASSQDKRSATKLYEQYF.

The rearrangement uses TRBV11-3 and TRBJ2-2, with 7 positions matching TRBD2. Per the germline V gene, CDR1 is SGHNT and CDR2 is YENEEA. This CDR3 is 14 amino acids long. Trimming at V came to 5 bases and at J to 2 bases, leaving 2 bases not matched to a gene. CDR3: CASSAGLNTGELFF. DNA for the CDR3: TGTGCCAGCAGCGCGGGACTAAACACCGGGGAGCTGTTTTTT.

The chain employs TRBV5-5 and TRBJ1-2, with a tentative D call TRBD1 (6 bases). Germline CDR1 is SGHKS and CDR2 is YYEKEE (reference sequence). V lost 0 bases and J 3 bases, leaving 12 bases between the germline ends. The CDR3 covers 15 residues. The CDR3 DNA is TGTGCCAGCAGCTTGGGACAGGTGGGAGACTATGGCTACACCTTC. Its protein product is CASSLGQVGDYGYTF.

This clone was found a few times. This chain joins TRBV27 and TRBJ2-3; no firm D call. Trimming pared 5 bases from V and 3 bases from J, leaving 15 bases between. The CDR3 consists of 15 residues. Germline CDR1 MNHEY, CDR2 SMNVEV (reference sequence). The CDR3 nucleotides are TGTGCCAGCAGTCCTAGGCCCTTACTTACAGATACGCAGTATTTT. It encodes CASSPRPLLTDTQYF.

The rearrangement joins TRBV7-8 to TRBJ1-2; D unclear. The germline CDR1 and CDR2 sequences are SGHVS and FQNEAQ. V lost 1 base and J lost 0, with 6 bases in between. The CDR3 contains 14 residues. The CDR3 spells CASSLDYANYGYTF. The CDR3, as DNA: TGTGCCAGCAGCTTAGACTACGCTAACTATGGCTACACCTTC.

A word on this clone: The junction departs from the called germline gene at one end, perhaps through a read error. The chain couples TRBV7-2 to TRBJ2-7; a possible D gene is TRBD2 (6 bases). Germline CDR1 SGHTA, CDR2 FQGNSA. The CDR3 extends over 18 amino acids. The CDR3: CASSLTPNLARSSNEQYF. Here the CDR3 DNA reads TGTGCCAGCAGCTTAACACCGAACCTAGCGAGGTCCTCCAACGAGCAGTACTTC.

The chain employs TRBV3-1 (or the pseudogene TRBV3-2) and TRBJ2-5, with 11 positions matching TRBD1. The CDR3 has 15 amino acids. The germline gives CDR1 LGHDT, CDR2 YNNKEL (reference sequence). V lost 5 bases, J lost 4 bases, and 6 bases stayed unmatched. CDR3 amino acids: CASSGEGQGAETQYF. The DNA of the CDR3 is TGTGCCAGCAGCGGGGAAGGACAGGGGGCAGAGACCCAGTACTTC.

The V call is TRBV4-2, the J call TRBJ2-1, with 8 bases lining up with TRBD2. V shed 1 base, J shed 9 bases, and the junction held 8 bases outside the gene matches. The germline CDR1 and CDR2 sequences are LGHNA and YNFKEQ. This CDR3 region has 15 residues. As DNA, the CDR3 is TGTGCCAGCAGCCAAGTGAACGGGGGGGCAAGTGAGCAGTTCTTC. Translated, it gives CASSQVNGGASEQFF.